Listed below are T cell receptor beta chains from one sample, sequenced in a study of patients and donors after allogeneic stem cell transplantation. MiXCR, run by TCRdb on the RT-PCR reads, gives a single entry per CDR3 protein. There are about 57,000 distinct CDR3 sequences in the sample; 13% occur only once, and under 40% lies in the top ten. The sample taken for sequencing was blood, either unsorted or a sorted T cell fraction (not recorded which). Receptors were obtained from a human donor who was either an allogeneic HSCT recipient or a stem cell or donor lymphocyte infusion donor (not recorded which). It is not recorded whose cells these are; they may come from a transplant donor. CDR3s include the opening cysteine and the closing phenylalanine or tryptophan. D genes are given only for firm matches. Only part of the rows carry a size: once, few, many, or a class if the clone is expanded.

TRBJ1-1	TRBV27	many	NA	CASSLNKQGYTEAFF	TGTGCCAGCAGTTTAAACAAACAGGGTTACACTGAAGCTTTCTTT
TRBJ1-3	TRBV7-9	NA	NA	CASSFRYGRGSGGNTIYF	TGTGCCAGCAGCTTCCGATATGGTCGAGGGTCAGGTGGAAACACCATATATTTT
TRBJ1-1	TRBV30	few	TRBD1	CAWGDRNTEAFF	TGTGCCTGGGGGGACAGGAACACTGAAGCTTTCTTT
TRBJ2-5	TRBV11-3	few	NA	CASSSGIETQYF	TGTGCCAGCAGCTCCGGTATAGAGACCCAGTACTTC
TRBJ2-7	TRBV5-1	NA	TRBD2	CASGAEGLAASSYEQYF	TGCGCCAGCGGTGCGGAAGGACTAGCGGCTAGCTCCTACGAGCAGTACTTC
TRBJ2-7	TRBV28	NA	TRBD1	CASTTRHRDSPYF	TGTGCCAGCACTACTCGCCACCGGGACAGCCCGTACTTC
TRBJ1-1	TRBV7-9	many	NA	CASSLGTALNTEAFF	TGTGCCAGCAGCTTAGGGACAGCCTTAAACACTGAAGCTTTCTTT
TRBJ2-7	TRBV7-9	many	TRBD2	CASSLLAGEGYEQYF	TGTGCCAGCAGTCTTTTAGCGGGAGAGGGATACGAGCAGTACTTC
TRBJ1-1	TRBV25-1	many	NA	CASSEFGENTEAFF	TGTGCCAGCAGTGAATTTGGGGAGAACACTGAAGCTTTCTTT
TRBJ2-2	TRBV25-1	NA	TRBD2	CASSARGAIWELFF	TGTGCCAGCAGTGCGCGGGGGGCCATTTGGGAGCTGTTTTTT
TRBJ1-2	TRBV11-2	many	TRBD1	CASSLIGTEANYGYTF	TGTGCCAGCAGCTTGATCGGGACAGAAGCTAACTATGGCTACACCTTC
TRBJ2-1	TRBV12-3/TRBV12-4	NA	NA	CASSPGVTTNEQFF	TGTGCCAGCAGTCCCGGGGTAACAACCAATGAGCAGTTCTTC
TRBJ1-1	TRBV5-1	many	NA	CASSLHPAQGSTEAFF	TGCGCCAGCAGCTTACATCCAGCTCAGGGATCCACTGAAGCTTTCTTT
TRBJ2-3	TRBV5-1	many	NA	CASSLEKLASDTQYF	TGCGCCAGCAGCTTGGAGAAACTAGCTTCAGATACGCAGTATTTT
TRBJ2-5	TRBV4-2	few	NA	CASSQGLAFQETQYF	TGTGCCAGCAGCCAAGGTTTAGCATTCCAAGAGACCCAGTACTTC
TRBJ1-1	TRBV6-5	many	NA	CASSGPTNTEAFF	TGTGCCAGCAGCGGACCCACGAACACTGAAGCTTTCTTT
TRBJ2-7	TRBV20-1	NA	TRBD1	CSARSGQVYEQYF	TGCAGTGCTAGAAGCGGACAGGTGTACGAGCAGTACTTC
TRBJ1-1	TRBV7-9	few	TRBD1	CASSLGTGTGVQNTEAFF	TGTGCCAGCAGCTTAGGGACAGGGACGGGGGTTCAGAACACTGAAGCTTTCTTT
TRBJ2-7	TRBV5-1	NA	TRBD1	CASSLSSNPHPGQGAYEQYF	TGCGCCAGCAGCTTGTCTTCTAACCCCCACCCGGGACAGGGCGCCTACGAGCAGTACTTC
TRBJ2-7	TRBV18	few	NA	CASSPGTSTYEQYF	TGTGCCAGCTCACCCGGGACAAGCACCTACGAGCAGTACTTC
TRBJ2-7	TRBV5-8	NA	NA	CASSLGHRSYEQYF	TGTGCCAGCAGCTTGGGACACCGCTCCTACGAGCAGTACTTC
TRBJ1-6	TRBV29-1	many	NA	CSVEDRSGLHF	TGCAGCGTTGAAGATCGGTCAGGGCTCCACTTT
TRBJ1-2	TRBV12-3/TRBV12-4	many	NA	CATRTGYGYTF	TGTGCCACCCGGACCGGCTATGGCTACACCTTC
TRBJ2-3	TRBV7-3	NA	TRBD2	CASSLRLAGGADTQYF	TGTGCCAGCAGCTTACGGCTAGCGGGAGGAGCAGATACGCAGTATTTT
TRBJ2-7	TRBV27	few	NA	CASSFSRRYEQYF	TGTGCCAGCAGTTTCTCCCGACGGTACGAGCAGTACTTC
TRBJ1-3	TRBV7-8	few	NA	CASSLRERRGDYSGNTIYF	TGTGCCAGCAGCTTGCGAGAGAGGCGCGGAGACTACTCTGGAAACACCATATATTTT
TRBJ2-7	TRBV16	NA	TRBD2	CASSQGRELSLEQYF	TGTGCCAGCAGCCAAGGGCGGGAGTTGTCTCTCGAGCAGTACTTC
TRBJ1-6	TRBV5-1	many	TRBD1	CASSLVRQGNSPLHF	TGCGCCAGCAGCTTGGTTCGACAGGGGAATTCACCCCTCCACTTT
TRBJ1-5	TRBV3-1	many	TRBD1	CASSPGQEHFQPQHF	TGTGCCAGCAGCCCGGGACAGGAGCATTTTCAGCCCCAGCATTTT